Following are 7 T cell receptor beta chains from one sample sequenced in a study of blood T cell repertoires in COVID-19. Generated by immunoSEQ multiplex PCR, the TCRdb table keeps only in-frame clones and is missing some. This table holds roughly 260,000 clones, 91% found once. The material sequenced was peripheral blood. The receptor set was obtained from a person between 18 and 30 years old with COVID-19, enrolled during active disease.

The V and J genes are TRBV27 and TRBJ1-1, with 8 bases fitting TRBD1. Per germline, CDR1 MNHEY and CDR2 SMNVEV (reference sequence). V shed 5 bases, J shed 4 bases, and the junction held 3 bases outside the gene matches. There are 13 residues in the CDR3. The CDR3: CASSPTGGTEAFF. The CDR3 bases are TGTGCCAGCAGTCCAACAGGGGGCACTGAAGCTTTCTTT.

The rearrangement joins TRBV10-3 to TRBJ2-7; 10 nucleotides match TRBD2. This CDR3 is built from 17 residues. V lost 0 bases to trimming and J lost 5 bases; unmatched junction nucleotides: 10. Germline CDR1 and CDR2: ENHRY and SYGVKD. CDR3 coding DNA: TGTGCCATCAGTGAGTCAGACCTAGCGGGAGAAGACGACGAGCAGTACTTC. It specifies CAISESDLAGEDDEQYF.

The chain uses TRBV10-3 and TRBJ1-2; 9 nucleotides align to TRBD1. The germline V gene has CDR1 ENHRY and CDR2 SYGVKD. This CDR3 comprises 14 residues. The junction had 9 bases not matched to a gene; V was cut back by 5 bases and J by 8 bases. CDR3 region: CAISPARDRVGYTF. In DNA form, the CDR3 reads TGTGCCATCAGTCCTGCCCGGGACAGGGTCGGCTACACCTTC.

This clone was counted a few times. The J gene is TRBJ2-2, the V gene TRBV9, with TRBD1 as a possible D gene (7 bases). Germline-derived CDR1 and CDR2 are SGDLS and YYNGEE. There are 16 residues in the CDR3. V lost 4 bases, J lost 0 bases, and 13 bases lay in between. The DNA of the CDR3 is TGTGCCAGCAGCCCGCAGGGGGAGGCGAACACCGGGGAGCTGTTTTTT. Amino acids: CASSPQGEANTGELFF. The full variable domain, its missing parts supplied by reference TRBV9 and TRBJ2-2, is DSGVTQTPKHLITATGQRVTLRCSPRSGDLSVYWYQQSLDQGLQFLIQYYNGEERAKGNILERFSAQQFPDLHSELNLSSLELGDSALYFCASSPQGEANTGELFFGEGSRLTVL.

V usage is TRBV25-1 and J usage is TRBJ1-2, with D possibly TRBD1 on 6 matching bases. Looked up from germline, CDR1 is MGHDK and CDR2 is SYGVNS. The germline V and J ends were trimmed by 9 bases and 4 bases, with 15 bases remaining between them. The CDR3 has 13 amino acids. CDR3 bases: TGTGCCAGTAGCACTACAGGGTTCTATGGCTACACCTTC. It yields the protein CASSTTGFYGYTF.

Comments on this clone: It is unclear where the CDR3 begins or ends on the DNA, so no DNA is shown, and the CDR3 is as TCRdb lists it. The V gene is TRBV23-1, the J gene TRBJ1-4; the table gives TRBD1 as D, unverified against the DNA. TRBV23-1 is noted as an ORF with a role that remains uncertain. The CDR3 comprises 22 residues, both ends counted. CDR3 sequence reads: CSVINQGRYICEGIATNEKLFF.

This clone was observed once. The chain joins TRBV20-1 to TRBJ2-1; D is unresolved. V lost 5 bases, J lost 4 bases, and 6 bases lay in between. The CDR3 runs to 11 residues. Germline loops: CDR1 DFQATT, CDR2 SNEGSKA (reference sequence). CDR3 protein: CSAVTYNEQFF. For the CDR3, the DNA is TGCAGTGCTGTGACTTACAATGAGCAGTTCTTC.